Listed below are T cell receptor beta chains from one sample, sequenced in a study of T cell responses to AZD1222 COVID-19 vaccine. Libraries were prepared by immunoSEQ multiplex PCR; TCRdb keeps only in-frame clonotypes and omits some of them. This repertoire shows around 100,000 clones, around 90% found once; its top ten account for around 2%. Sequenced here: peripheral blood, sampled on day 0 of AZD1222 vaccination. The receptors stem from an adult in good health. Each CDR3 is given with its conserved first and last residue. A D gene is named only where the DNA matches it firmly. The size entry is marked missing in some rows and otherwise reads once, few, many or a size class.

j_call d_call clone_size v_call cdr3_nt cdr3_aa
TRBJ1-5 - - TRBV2 TGTGCCAGCAGTGAAGGGGGGACACACAATCAGCCCCAGCATTTT CASSEGGTHNQPQHF
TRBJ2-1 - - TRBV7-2 TGTGCCAGCAGCTTAGGGAGGTTAGACAATGAGCAGTTCTTC CASSLGRLDNEQFF
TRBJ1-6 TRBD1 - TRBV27 TGTGCCAGCAGTTGGGGGACAGGTGGCTCCTATAATTCACCCCTCCACTTT CASSWGTGGSYNSPLHF
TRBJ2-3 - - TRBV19 TGTGCCAGTAGGCCGAGCGGAAGCACAGATACGCAGTATTTT CASRPSGSTDTQYF
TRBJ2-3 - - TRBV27 TGTGCCAGCAGTTTATCGTTCGCCGGCAGGGGGGGAGATACGCAGTATTTT CASSLSFAGRGGDTQYF
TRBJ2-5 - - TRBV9 TGTGCCAGCAGATGGACCCAGTACTTC CASRWTQYF
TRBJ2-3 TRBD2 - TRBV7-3 TGTGCCAGCAGCCCGACCGGGACTAGTCGCCCAGATACGCAGTATTTT CASSPTGTSRPDTQYF
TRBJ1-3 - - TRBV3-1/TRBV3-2 TGTGCCAGCAGCCGGGGGAGCTCTGGAAACACCATATATTTT CASSRGSSGNTIYF
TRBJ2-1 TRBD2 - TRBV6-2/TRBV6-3 TGTGCCAGCAGTTACAACCAAGGGACTAGTAGATATGAGCAGTTCTTC CASSYNQGTSRYEQFF
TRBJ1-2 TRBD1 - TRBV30 TGTGCCTGGGGACAGGGTAATTTCAATGGCTACACCTTC CAWGQGNFNGYTF
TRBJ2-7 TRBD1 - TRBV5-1 TGCGCCAGCAGCTTGCGGCAGGGGGCCGGAGAATTGTACTTC CASSLRQGAGELYF
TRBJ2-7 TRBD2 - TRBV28 TGTGCCAGCAGTTTATCGACTAGCGGACGGTACGAGCAGTACTTC CASSLSTSGRYEQYF
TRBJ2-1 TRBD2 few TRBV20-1 TGCAGTGCTAGATCAGCGGGGGGGGAGTTCTTC CSARSAGGEFF
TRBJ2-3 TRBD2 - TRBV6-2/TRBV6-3 TGTGCCAGCAGCCGGAGACCACTAGCGGGGTTCACAGATACGCAGTATTTT CASSRRPLAGFTDTQYF
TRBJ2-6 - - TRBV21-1 TGTGCCAGCAGCATAAACAGTGGGTGGGCCAACGTCCTGACTTTC CASSINSGWANVLTF
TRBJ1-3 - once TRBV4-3 TGCGCCAGCAGCCAAGCGGGGGACCGCGGAAACACCATATATTTT CASSQAGDRGNTIYF
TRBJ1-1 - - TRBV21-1 TGTGCCAGCAGCAAAGAACAGGGTGAAGCTTTCTTT CASSKEQGEAFF
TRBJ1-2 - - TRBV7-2 TGTGCCAGCAGCTCCAGCCCATCGAGGGGCTATGGCTACACCTTC CASSSSPSRGYGYTF
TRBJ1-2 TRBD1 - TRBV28 TGTGCCAGCGTTAGGGGACAGGGGGCGAAGTTTCGTTTCTATGGCTACACCTTC CASVRGQGAKFRFYGYTF
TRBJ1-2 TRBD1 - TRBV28 TGTGCCAGCACCCCCCGGGAAGGGACAGGGGGATGGGGCTACACCTTC CASTPREGTGGWGYTF
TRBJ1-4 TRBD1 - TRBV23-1 TGCGCCAGCAGTCTAACGTCAGGGGGGACTAATGAAAAACTGTTTTTT CASSLTSGGTNEKLFF
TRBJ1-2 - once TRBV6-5 TGTGCCAGCAGAACGGGGGTGATTGGCTACACCTTC CASRTGVIGYTF
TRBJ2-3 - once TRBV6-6 TGTGCCAGCAGTTACTCTCAGTCCGGCCTAGCGAATACGCAGTATTTT CASSYSQSGLANTQYF
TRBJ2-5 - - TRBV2 TGTGCCAGCGGGGAGGTACAAGAGACCCAGTACTTC CASGEVQETQYF